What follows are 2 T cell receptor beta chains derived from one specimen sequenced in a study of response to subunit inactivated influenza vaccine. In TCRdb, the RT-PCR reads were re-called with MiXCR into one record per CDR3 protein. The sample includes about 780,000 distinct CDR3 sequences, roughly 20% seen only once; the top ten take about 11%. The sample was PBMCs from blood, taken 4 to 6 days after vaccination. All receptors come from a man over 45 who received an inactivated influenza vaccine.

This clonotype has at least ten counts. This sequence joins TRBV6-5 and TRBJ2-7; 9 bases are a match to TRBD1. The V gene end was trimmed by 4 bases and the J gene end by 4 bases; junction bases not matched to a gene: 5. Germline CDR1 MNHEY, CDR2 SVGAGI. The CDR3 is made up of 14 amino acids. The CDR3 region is CASSFGTGKYEQYF. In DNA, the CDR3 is TGTGCCAGCAGTTTCGGGACAGGGAAGTACGAGCAGTACTTC.

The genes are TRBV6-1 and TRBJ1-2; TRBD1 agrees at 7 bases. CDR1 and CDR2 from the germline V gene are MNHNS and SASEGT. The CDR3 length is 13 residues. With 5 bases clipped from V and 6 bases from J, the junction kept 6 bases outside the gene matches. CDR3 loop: CASSTTGANGYTF. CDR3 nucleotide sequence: TGTGCCAGCAGTACAACAGGGGCGAATGGCTACACCTTC.